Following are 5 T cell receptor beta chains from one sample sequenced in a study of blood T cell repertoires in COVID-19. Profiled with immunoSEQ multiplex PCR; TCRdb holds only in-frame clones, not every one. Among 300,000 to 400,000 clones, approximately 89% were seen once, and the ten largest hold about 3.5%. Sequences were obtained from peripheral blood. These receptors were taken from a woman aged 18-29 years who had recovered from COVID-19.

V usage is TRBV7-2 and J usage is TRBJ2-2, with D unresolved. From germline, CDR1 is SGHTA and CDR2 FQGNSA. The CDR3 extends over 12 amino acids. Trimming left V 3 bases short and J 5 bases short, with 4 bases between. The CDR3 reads CASSFRTGELFF. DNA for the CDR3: TGTGCCAGCAGCTTCAGGACCGGGGAGCTGTTTTTT.

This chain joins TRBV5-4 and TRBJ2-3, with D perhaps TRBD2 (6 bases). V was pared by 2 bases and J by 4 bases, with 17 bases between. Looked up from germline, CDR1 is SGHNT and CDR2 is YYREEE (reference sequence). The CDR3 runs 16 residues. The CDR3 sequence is CASSFKTSGSADTQYF. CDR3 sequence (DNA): TGTGCCAGCAGCTTTAAGACTAGTGGGTCCGCAGATACGCAGTATTTT.

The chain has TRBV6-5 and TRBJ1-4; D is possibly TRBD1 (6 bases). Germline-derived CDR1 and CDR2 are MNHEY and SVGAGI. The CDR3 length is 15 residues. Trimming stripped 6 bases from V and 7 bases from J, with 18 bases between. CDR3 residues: CASRINRVDGEKLFF. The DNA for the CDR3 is TGTGCCAGCAGAATAAACAGGGTGGATGGTGAAAAACTGTTTTTT.

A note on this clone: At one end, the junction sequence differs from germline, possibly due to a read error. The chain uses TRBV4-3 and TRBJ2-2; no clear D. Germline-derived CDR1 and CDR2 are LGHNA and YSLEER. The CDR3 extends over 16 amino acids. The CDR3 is CASRQALSSVTGELFF. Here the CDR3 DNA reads TGCGCCAGCAGACAAGCGTTATCCTCTGTCACCGGGGAGCTGTTTTTT.

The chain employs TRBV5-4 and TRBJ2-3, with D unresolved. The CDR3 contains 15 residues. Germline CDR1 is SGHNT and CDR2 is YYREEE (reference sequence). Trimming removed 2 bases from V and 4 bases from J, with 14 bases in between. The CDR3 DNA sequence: TGTGCCAGCAGCTTAAGTTCTAGACCCCCAGATACGCAGTATTTT. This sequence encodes CASSLSSRPPDTQYF.